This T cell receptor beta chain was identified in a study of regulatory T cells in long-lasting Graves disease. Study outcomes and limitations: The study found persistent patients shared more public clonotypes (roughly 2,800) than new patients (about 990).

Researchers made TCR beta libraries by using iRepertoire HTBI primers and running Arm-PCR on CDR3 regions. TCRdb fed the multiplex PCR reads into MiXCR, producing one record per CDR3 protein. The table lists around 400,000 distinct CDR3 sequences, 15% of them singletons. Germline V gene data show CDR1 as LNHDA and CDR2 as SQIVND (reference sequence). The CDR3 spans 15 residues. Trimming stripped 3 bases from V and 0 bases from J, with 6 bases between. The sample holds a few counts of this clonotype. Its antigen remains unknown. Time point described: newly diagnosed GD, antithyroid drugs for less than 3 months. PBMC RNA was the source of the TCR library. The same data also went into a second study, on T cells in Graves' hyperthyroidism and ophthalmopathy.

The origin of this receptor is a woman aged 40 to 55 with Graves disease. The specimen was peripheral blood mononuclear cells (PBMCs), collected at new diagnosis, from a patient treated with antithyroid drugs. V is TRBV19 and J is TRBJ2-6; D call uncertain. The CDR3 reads CASSMNPSGANVLTF. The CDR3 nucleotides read TGTGCCAGTAGTATGAATCCCTCTGGGGCCAACGTCCTGACTTTC.